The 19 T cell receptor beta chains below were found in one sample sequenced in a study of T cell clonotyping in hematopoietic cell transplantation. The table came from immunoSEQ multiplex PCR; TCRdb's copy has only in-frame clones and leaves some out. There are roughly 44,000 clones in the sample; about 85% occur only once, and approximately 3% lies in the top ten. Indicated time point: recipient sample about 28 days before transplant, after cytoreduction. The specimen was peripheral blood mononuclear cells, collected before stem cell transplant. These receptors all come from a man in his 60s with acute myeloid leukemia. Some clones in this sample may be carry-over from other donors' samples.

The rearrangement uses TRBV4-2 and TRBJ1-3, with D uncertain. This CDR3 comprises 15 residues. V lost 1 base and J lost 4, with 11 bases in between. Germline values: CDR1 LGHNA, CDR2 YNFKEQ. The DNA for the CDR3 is TGTGCCAGCAGCCAAGGGGAGGGTAGGGGAAACACCATATATTTT. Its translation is CASSQGEGRGNTIYF.

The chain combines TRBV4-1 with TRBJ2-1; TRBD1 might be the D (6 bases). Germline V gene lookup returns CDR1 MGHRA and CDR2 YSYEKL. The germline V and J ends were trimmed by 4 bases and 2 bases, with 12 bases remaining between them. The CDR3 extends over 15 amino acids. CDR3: CASSLRQDPYNEQFF. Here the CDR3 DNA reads TGCGCCAGCAGCCTCCGACAGGACCCCTACAATGAGCAGTTCTTC.

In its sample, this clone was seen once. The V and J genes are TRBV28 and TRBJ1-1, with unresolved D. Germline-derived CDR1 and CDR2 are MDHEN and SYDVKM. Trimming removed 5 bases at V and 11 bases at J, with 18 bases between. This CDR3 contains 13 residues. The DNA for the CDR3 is TGTGCCAGCAGTACTGATTTGAGGTTTACGGCTTTCTTT. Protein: CASSTDLRFTAFF.

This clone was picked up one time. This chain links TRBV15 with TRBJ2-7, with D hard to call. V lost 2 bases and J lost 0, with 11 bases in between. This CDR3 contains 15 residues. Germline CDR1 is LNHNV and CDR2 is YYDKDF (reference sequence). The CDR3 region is CATSRPSTYSYEQYF. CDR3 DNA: TGTGCCACCAGCAGACCAAGCACTTACTCCTACGAGCAGTACTTC.

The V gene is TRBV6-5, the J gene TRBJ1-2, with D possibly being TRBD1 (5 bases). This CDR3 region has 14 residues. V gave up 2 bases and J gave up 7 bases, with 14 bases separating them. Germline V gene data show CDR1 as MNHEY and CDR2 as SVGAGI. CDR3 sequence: CASSYAGRDAGYTF. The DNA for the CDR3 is TGTGCCAGCAGTTACGCGGGCAGGGACGCTGGCTACACCTTC.

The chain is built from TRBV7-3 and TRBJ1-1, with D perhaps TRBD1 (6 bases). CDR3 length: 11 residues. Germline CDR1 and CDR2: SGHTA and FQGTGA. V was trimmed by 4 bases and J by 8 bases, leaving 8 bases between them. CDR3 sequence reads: CASSSGTEAFF. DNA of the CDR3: TGTGCCAGCAGCTCTGGGACAGAAGCTTTCTTT.

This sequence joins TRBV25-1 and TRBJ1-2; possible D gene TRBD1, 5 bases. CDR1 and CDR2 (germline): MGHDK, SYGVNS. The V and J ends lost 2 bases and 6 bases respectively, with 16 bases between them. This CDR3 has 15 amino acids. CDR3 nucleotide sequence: TGTGCCAGCAGTGAACGATGGAACGGGGGTGATGGCTACACCTTC. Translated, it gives CASSERWNGGDGYTF.

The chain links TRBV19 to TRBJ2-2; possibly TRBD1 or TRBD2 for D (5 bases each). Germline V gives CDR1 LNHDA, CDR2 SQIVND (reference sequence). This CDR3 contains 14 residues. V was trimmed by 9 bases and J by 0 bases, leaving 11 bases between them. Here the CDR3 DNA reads TGTGCCAGCGGGACCCCTGCGAACACCGGGGAGCTGTTTTTT. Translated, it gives CASGTPANTGELFF.

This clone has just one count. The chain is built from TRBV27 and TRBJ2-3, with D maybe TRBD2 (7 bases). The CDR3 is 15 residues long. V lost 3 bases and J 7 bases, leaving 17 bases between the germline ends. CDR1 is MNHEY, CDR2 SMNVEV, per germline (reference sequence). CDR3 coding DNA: TGTGCCAGCAGTTTTGGGCGGGGGCGCTTCAATACGCAGTATTTT. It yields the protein CASSFGRGRFNTQYF.

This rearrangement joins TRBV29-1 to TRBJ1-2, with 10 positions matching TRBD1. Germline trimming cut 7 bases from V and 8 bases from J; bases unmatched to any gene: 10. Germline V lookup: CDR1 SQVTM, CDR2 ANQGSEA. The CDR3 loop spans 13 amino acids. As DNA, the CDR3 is TGCAGCGGCGGGACAGGGGATGTTATGGGCTACACCTTC. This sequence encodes CSGGTGDVMGYTF. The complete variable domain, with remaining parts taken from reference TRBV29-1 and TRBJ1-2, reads SAVISQKPSRDICQRGTSLTIQCQVDSQVTMMFWYRQQPGQSLTLIATANQGSEATYESGFVIDKFPISRPNLTFSTLTVSNMSPEDSSIYLCSGGTGDVMGYTFGSGTRLTVV.

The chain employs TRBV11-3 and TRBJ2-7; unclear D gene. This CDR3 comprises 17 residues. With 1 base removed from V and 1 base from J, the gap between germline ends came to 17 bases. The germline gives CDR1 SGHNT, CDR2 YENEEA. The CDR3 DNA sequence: TGTGCCAGCAGCTTAGGGGCAATAAAGAGTGTATCCTACGAGCAGTACTTC. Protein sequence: CASSLGAIKSVSYEQYF. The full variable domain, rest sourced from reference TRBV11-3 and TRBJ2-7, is EAGVVQSPRYKIIEKKQPVAFWCNPISGHNTLYWYLQNLGQGPELLIRYENEEAVDDSQLPKDRFSAERLKGVDSTLKIQPAELGDSAVYLCASSLGAIKSVSYEQYFGPGTRLTVT.

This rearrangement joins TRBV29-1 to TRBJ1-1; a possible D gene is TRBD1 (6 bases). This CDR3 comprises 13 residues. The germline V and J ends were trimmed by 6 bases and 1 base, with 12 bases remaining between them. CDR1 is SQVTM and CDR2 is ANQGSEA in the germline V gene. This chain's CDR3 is CSVARGGNTEAFF. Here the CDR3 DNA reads TGCAGCGTCGCGAGGGGGGGGAACACTGAAGCTTTCTTT.

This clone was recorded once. The CDR3 here is CASSAGAPDTGELFF. CDR3 sequence (DNA): TGTGCCAGCAGCGCCGGAGCCCCTGACACCGGGGAGCTGTTTTTT. The rearrangement links TRBV7-7 to TRBJ2-2, with unresolved D. The CDR3 sequence is 15 residues long. Germline V CDR1 and CDR2: SSHAT, FNYEAQ (reference sequence). Trimming removed 5 bases from V and 3 bases from J, with 13 bases in between.

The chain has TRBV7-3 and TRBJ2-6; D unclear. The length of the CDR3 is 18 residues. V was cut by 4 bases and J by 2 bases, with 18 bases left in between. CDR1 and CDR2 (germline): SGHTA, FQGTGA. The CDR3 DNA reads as TGTGCCAGCAGCTCAAAGAGCCAGGTAGAAGCTGGGGCCAACGTCCTGACTTTC. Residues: CASSSKSQVEAGANVLTF.

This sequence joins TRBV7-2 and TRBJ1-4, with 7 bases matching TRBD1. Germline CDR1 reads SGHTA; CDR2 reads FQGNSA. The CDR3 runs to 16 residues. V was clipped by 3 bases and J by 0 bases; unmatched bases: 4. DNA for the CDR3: TGTGCCAGCAGCTTTAGACAGGGCACAACTAATGAAAAACTGTTTTTT. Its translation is CASSFRQGTTNEKLFF.

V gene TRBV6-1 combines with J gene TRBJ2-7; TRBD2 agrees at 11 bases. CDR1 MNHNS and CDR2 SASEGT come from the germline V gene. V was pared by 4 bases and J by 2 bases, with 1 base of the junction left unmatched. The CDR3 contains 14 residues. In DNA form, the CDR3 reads TGTGCCAGCAGTGTTAGCGGGGGGGCCTACGAGCAGTACTTC. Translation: CASSVSGGAYEQYF.

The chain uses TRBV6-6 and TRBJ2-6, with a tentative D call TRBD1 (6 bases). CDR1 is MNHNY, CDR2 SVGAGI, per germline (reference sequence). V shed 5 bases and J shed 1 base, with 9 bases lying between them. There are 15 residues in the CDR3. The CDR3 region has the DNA TGTGCCAGCAGTCTAGGACAGTCTGGGGCCAACGTCCTGACTTTC. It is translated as CASSLGQSGANVLTF.

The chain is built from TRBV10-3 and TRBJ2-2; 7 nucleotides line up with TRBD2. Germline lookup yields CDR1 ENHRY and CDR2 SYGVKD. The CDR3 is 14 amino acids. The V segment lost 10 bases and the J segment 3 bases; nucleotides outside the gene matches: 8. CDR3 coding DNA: TGTGCCACCGGCGCGGGGGTCTACACCGGGGAGCTGTTTTTT. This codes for CATGAGVYTGELFF.

The CDR3 DNA follows: TGTGCCAGCAGCGCACTCAGGAACACTGAAGCTTTCTTT. Encoded protein: CASSALRNTEAFF. The chain employs TRBV7-3 and TRBJ1-1, with D unclear. The V gene lost 5 bases and the J gene lost 1 base, with 8 bases spanning the gap. Germline V gene data show CDR1 as SGHTA and CDR2 as FQGTGA. The CDR3 is made up of 13 amino acids.